This T cell receptor (beta chain) was sequenced in a study of shared clonotypes between healthy human individuals. Donors, without exception, were Caucasian adults residing in Nashville, Tennessee. This CDR3 region has 16 residues. The germline gives CDR1 MNHEY, CDR2 SMNVEV (reference sequence). Trimming stripped 2 bases from V and 4 bases from J, with 14 bases between. Repertoires were generated with immunoSEQ multiplex PCR, while TCRdb's copy carries only in-frame clones and drops some. The profile covers roughly 2,300,000 clones, with just under 95% appearing a single time and approximately 0.41% taken by the ten largest.

Sequencing was performed on naive CD4+ T cells from PBMCs. Subset described: CD45RA+ positively selected. The receptor's source is a man aged 18 to 29 in good health. Some clones in this sample may be carry-over from other donors' samples. The chain recombines TRBV27 with TRBJ2-2, with D possibly TRBD2 on 6 matching bases. The CDR3 DNA follows: TGTGCCAGCAGTTTAAAACGGGGAGGTCCCACCGGGGAGCTGTTTTTT. This translates into CASSLKRGGPTGELFF.